One sample yielded the 25 T cell receptor beta chains listed below, sequenced in a study of shared clonotypes between healthy human individuals. The table came from immunoSEQ multiplex PCR; TCRdb's copy has only in-frame clones and leaves some out. This sample carries some 900,000 clones, less than 85% of them seen once, and the ten largest clones take roughly 1.5%. Sequencing was performed on memory CD4+ T cells sorted from blood. Stated subset: CD45RA-negative fraction. These receptors came from a man aged 18 to 30 in good health.

This clone has just a few counts. The chain has TRBV29-1 and TRBJ1-1; D gene uncertain. Germline CDR1 is SQVTM and CDR2 is ANQGSEA. Trimming pared 7 bases from V and 4 bases from J, leaving 13 bases between. The CDR3 consists of 12 residues. The CDR3 reads CSAREEFTEAFF. CDR3 bases: TGCAGCGCCCGCGAGGAGTTCACTGAAGCTTTCTTT.

The chain carries TRBV30 and TRBJ2-1; TRBD2 agrees at 9 bases. The CDR3 is made up of 15 amino acids. Unmatched junction bases numbered 5, after V lost 1 base and J lost 4 bases. Germline V gene sequence: CDR1 GTSNPN, CDR2 SVGIG (reference sequence). CDR3 bases: TGTGCCTGGAGTGCCACTAGCGGGCATTACAATGAGCAGTTCTTC. Residues: CAWSATSGHYNEQFF.

In the case of this clone: A junction end diverges from the germline sequence, so it may reflect a read error. The V gene is TRBV7-7, the J gene TRBJ2-5; D is undetermined. Germline V gene data show CDR1 as SSHAT and CDR2 as FNYEAQ (reference sequence). The CDR3 contains 11 residues. CDR3 in DNA: TGTGCTAGCAGCATGACAGAGACCCAGTACTTC. It encodes CASSMTETQYF.

This clone was observed many times. The chain combines TRBV6-1 with TRBJ2-2; D tentatively reads TRBD1 or TRBD2 (5 bases each). The CDR3 spans 15 residues. Germline-derived CDR1 and CDR2 are MNHNS and SASEGT. The ends were cut back, 2 bases at V and 7 bases at J, with 14 bases in the middle. The CDR3 DNA is TGTGCCAGCAGTGAACTCGGGACCCTTGGCGGGGAGCTGTTTTTT. It translates to CASSELGTLGGELFF.

The chain is built from TRBV5-1 and TRBJ2-7; TRBD1 aligns across 10 bases. The length of the CDR3 is 15 residues. Per germline, CDR1 SGHRS and CDR2 YFSETQ. Losses at the gene ends were 3 bases for V and 4 bases for J; bases not matched to a gene: 7. The CDR3 protein is CASSSSGQGLYEQYF. The CDR3 nucleotides read TGCGCCAGCAGCTCCTCGGGACAGGGGCTTTACGAGCAGTACTTC. The full variable domain, completed using reference TRBV5-1 and TRBJ2-7, is KAGVTQTPRYLIKTRGQQVTLSCSPISGHRSVSWYQQTPGQGLQFLFEYFSETQRNKGNFPGRFSGRQFSNSRSEMNVSTLELGDSALYLCASSSSGQGLYEQYFGPGTRLTVT.

The table lists this clone with a count of one. DNA for the CDR3: TGTGCCACCAGCAGAGATCAGGTCGAAACCAGAGATTGGTGGGGGCAAGAGACCCAGTACTTC. It specifies CATSRDQVETRDWWGQETQYF. The chain joins TRBV15 to TRBJ2-5; D may correspond to TRBD1 or TRBD2 (5 bases each). V dropped 0 bases and J dropped 2 bases, with 28 bases sitting between them. The germline CDR1 and CDR2 sequences are LNHNV and YYDKDF (reference sequence). The CDR3 has 21 amino acids.

This chain connects TRBV4-2 to TRBJ2-2, with 7 bases that match TRBD1. CDR3 size: 14 residues. Germline loops: CDR1 LGHNA, CDR2 YNFKEQ. The junction had 1 base not matched to a gene; V was cut back by 0 bases and J by 6 bases. CDR3 in DNA: TGTGCCAGCAGCCAAGATCAGGGGGCCGGGGAGCTGTTTTTT. Translation: CASSQDQGAGELFF.

In this sample, this clone turned up a few times. The rearrangement joins TRBV5-1 to TRBJ2-7, with 12 bases matching TRBD1. This CDR3 comprises 15 residues. The V segment lost 5 bases and the J segment 2 bases; nucleotides outside the gene matches: 5. Germline CDR1 and CDR2: SGHRS and YFSETQ. The CDR3, as DNA: TGCGCCAGCAGACTGGGGACAGGGGGCGCCTACGAGCAGTACTTC. Translated, it gives CASRLGTGGAYEQYF.

The rearrangement joins TRBV19 to TRBJ2-3; 11 bases match TRBD2. In germline, CDR1 is LNHDA, CDR2 SQIVND (reference sequence). Losses at the gene ends were 6 bases for V and 8 bases for J; bases not matched to a gene: 1. The CDR3 covers 12 residues. The DNA of the CDR3 is TGTGCCAGTAGAACTAGCGGGAGTACGCAGTATTTT. It translates to CASRTSGSTQYF.

The chain carries TRBV5-1 and TRBJ1-3, with D unresolved. Trimming took 5 bases from V and 4 from J, leaving 13 bases between them. Germline V gene data show CDR1 as SGHRS and CDR2 as YFSETQ. The CDR3 contains 14 residues. CDR3 sequence (DNA): TGCGCCAGCAGTTCGAGTGGGTCCGGAAACACCATATATTTT. Its protein product is CASSSSGSGNTIYF.

The chain joins TRBV11-3 to TRBJ2-1; 7 bases agree with TRBD2. The CDR3 runs to 14 residues. Germline loops: CDR1 SGHNT, CDR2 YENEEA. The J segment lost 7 bases and the V segment lost 4 bases, leaving 7 bases of the junction unmatched. Written as DNA, the CDR3 is TGTGCCAGCAGCTCTGCGGGAGTTAAAAATGAGCAGTTCTTC. Translating gives CASSSAGVKNEQFF.

This chain uses TRBV18 with TRBJ2-7, with D perhaps given as TRBD1 or TRBD2 (5 bases each). V shed 2 bases and J shed 5 bases, with 19 bases lying between them. The CDR3 has 16 residues. The germline gives CDR1 KGHSH, CDR2 LQKENI. The CDR3 here is CASSPGGQRDRNEQYF. The CDR3, as DNA: TGTGCCAGCTCACCAGGAGGACAACGGGATAGGAACGAGCAGTACTTC.

The genes are TRBV2 and TRBJ2-3; D is ambiguous. Germline CDR1 SNHLY, CDR2 FYNNEI. V dropped 3 bases and J dropped 3 bases, with 13 bases sitting between them. This CDR3 contains 15 residues. CDR3 sequence reads: CASSEWASRTDTQYF. In nucleotides, the CDR3 is TGTGCCAGCAGTGAGTGGGCCTCAAGGACAGATACGCAGTATTTT.

The V and J genes are TRBV19 and TRBJ1-2; D perhaps matches TRBD1 (5 bases). The CDR3 is 13 residues long. V was pared by 8 bases and J by 8 bases, with 18 bases between. Germline V gene data show CDR1 as LNHDA and CDR2 as SQIVND (reference sequence). CDR3: CASSRQGSTGYTF. CDR3 DNA: TGTGCCAGTTCCCGTCAGGGATCGACGGGCTACACCTTC.

The chain carries TRBV9 and TRBJ2-1; D not certain. Germline CDR1 and CDR2: SGDLS and YYNGEE. Trimming took 0 bases from V and 9 from J, leaving 16 bases between them. The CDR3 consists of 15 residues. The CDR3 bases are TGTGCCAGCAGCGTAGGCCCAAGAGAGCTGTCTGAGCAGTTCTTC. Translating it yields CASSVGPRELSEQFF.

V usage is TRBV27 and J usage is TRBJ2-1; the match to TRBD2 covers 9 bases. This CDR3 is 14 amino acids long. Germline loops: CDR1 MNHEY, CDR2 SMNVEV (reference sequence). Trimming cost V 5 bases and J 7 bases; bases outside gene matches: 6. CDR3 protein: CASSPLAGENEQFF. For the CDR3, the DNA is TGTGCCAGCAGTCCGTTAGCGGGAGAGAATGAGCAGTTCTTC.

As regards this clone: Different DNA sequences within this sample yield the same CDR3. This rearrangement joins TRBV5-1 to TRBJ2-5; 11 bases map to TRBD1. The V segment lost 3 bases and the J segment 4 bases; nucleotides outside the gene matches: 2. The germline CDR1 and CDR2 sequences are SGHRS and YFSETQ. CDR3 length: 14 amino acids. Here the CDR3 DNA reads TGCGCCAGCAGCTGGGGGACAGGGGGAGAGACCCAGTACTTC. It is translated as CASSWGTGGETQYF. Complete variable domain (other parts from reference TRBV5-1 and TRBJ2-5): KAGVTQTPRYLIKTRGQQVTLSCSPISGHRSVSWYQQTPGQGLQFLFEYFSETQRNKGNFPGRFSGRQFSNSRSEMNVSTLELGDSALYLCASSWGTGGETQYFGPGTRLLVL.

The chain recombines TRBV7-8 with TRBJ1-2, with no clear D. The CDR3 is 13 residues long. Trimming stripped 4 bases from V and 4 bases from J, with 10 bases between. The V gene's germline CDR1 is SGHVS and CDR2 FQNEAQ. The CDR3 spells CASSSSVSYGYTF. The CDR3 DNA reads TGTGCCAGCAGCTCCAGCGTGAGCTATGGCTACACCTTC. The whole variable domain, remainder taken from reference TRBV7-8 and TRBJ1-2, is GAGVSQSPRYKVAKRGQDVALRCDPISGHVSLFWYQQALGQGPEFLTYFQNEAQLDKSGLPSDRFFAERPEGSVSTLKIQRTQQEDSAVYLCASSSSVSYGYTFGSGTRLTVV.

Concerning this clone: It may be a read error: a sequence one base away is much more abundant. The same CDR3 arises from other DNA sequences in this sample as well. The rearrangement links TRBV5-6 to TRBJ1-1; D remains ambiguous. Trimming stripped 2 bases from V and 2 bases from J, with 1 base between. The germline V gene encodes CDR1 SGHDT and CDR2 YYEEEE. The CDR3 is 11 residues long. The CDR3 reads CASSLNTEAFF. The CDR3 DNA sequence: TGTGCCAGCAGCTTAAACACTGAAGCTTTCTTT.

The chain recombines TRBV30 with TRBJ1-6; 9 bases align to TRBD1. CDR3 size: 18 residues. Trimming cost V 0 bases and J 10 bases; bases outside gene matches: 16. Germline V lookup: CDR1 GTSNPN, CDR2 SVGIG (reference sequence). This CDR3 reads CAWSVPGTGPLTGSPLHF. CDR3 bases: TGTGCCTGGAGTGTTCCTGGGACAGGGCCTTTGACGGGGTCACCCCTCCACTTT.

V is TRBV9 and J is TRBJ2-3, with D unresolved. The V end was cut by 2 bases, the J end by 1 base, with 14 bases between. Germline V CDR1 and CDR2: SGDLS, YYNGEE. The CDR3 loop spans 16 amino acids. CDR3 bases: TGTGCCAGCAGCGTCCTGGGATCCCCTGGCACAGATACGCAGTATTTT. Translation gives CASSVLGSPGTDTQYF.

This sequence joins TRBV7-8 and TRBJ2-3; 12 bases are a match to TRBD2. The CDR3 consists of 16 residues. Germline CDR1 is SGHVS and CDR2 is FQNEAQ. J gave up 10 bases and V 5 bases, and 13 bases lay outside the gene matches. As DNA, the CDR3 is TGTGCCAGCAGCGGGCGACTAGCGGGGGAAGTAGCGGCGCAGTATTTT. Its protein product is CASSGRLAGEVAAQYF.

The chain uses TRBV4-1 and TRBJ2-7; 10 bases match TRBD2. Trimming at V came to 0 bases and at J to 3 bases, leaving 5 bases not matched to a gene. Germline assignment: CDR1 MGHRA and CDR2 YSYEKL. The CDR3 totals 16 residues. The CDR3 sequence: CASSQDRASGSYEQYF. The CDR3 nucleotides read TGCGCCAGCAGCCAAGATAGAGCTAGCGGGAGCTACGAGCAGTACTTC.

In regard to this clone: The same CDR3 is also encoded by other DNA sequences in this sample. V gene TRBV2 combines with J gene TRBJ2-3; 9 bases are shared with TRBD1. Germline lookup yields CDR1 SNHLY and CDR2 FYNNEI. This CDR3 spans 15 amino acids. The V segment lost 5 bases and the J segment 3 bases; nucleotides outside the gene matches: 6. The CDR3 spells CASSRDRASTDTQYF. The CDR3 DNA is TGTGCCAGCAGTAGGGACAGGGCCTCTACAGATACGCAGTATTTT.

In the case of this clone: The same CDR3 is also encoded by other DNA sequences in this sample. V gene TRBV30 combines with J gene TRBJ1-5, with 9 bases that match TRBD1. The germline gives CDR1 GTSNPN, CDR2 SVGIG (reference sequence). V gave up 1 base and J gave up 4 bases; unmatched junction bases: 2. The CDR3 runs 14 residues. The CDR3 region is CAWSGGQGNQPQHF. CDR3 nucleotides: TGTGCCTGGAGTGGGGGACAGGGAAATCAGCCCCAGCATTTT.